This section outlines one TCR beta chain sequence together with its context. Losses at the gene ends were 7 bases for V and 4 bases for J; bases not matched to a gene: 4. This CDR3 region has 12 residues. Germline V CDR1 and CDR2: MNHNY, SVGAGI (reference sequence). The data are from a study of blood T cell repertoires in COVID-19. About the study: Samples taken during acute and convalescent COVID-19 were collected in the United States, Italy and Spain. Nucleic acid was either cDNA or gDNA, and it came from T cells, B-cell-depleted T cells, or PBMCs.

Original handling: For nucleated cells, counts were estimated from reference gene primer amplification. TCRdb's table, derived via immunoSEQ multiplex PCR, lists solely in-frame clones and lacks some. The V and J calls and the clone size are those of that table, but D and trimming were determined from the DNA. This table has roughly 66,000 clones, around 82% appearing once. The sample was peripheral blood. The chain is built from TRBV6-6 and TRBJ2-7; 7 nucleotides line up with TRBD1. This TCR derives from a man between 60 and 75 years old with acute or convalescent COVID-19. The CDR3 coding sequence is TGTGCCAGCACGGGACAGACTTACGAGCAGTACTTC. This gives the protein CASTGQTYEQYF.